This T cell receptor (beta chain) was sequenced for a study of blood T cell repertoires in COVID-19. As handled by the study authors: Nucleated cell number was recorded as an estimate derived from reference gene primer amplification. Sequenced by immunoSEQ multiplex PCR; TCRdb stores in-frame clones only, minus some. From that table come the V and J calls and clone size; the DNA was used to work out D and trimming. The sample holds about 220,000 clones, under 90% seen once. With 4 bases removed from V and 6 bases from J, the gap between germline ends came to 20 bases. Germline CDR1 and CDR2: SGHRS and YFSETQ. There are 15 residues in the CDR3.

V gene TRBV5-1 combines with J gene TRBJ2-7; D is uncertain. This clonotype was sampled from an elderly woman with acute or convalescent COVID-19. The specimen was peripheral blood. The CDR3 DNA sequence: TGCGCCAGCAGCCTACCCAACCCTGACACTTCCGAGCAGTACTTC. Translation: CASSLPNPDTSEQYF.